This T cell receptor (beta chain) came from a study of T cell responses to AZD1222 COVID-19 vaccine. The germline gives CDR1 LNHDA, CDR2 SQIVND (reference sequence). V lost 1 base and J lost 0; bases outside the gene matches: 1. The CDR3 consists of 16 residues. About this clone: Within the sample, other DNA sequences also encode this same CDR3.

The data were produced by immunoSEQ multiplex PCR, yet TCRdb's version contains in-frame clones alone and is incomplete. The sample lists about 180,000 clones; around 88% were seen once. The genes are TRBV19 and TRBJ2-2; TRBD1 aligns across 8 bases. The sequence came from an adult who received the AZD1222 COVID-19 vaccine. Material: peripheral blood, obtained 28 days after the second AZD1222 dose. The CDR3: CASSIVQGANTGELFF. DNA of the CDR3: TGTGCCAGTAGTATAGTACAGGGGGCGAACACCGGGGAGCTGTTTTTT.